These 29 T cell receptor beta chains came from one sample sequenced in a study of cytomegalovirus exposure and HLA in healthy donors. Assay used: immunoSEQ multiplex PCR; TCRdb lists only in-frame clones, some missing. The sample contains about 150,000 clones, more than 75% of which appear only once. Input material: PBMCs. All receptors derive from a man between 18 and 29 years old in good health and CMV-seronegative.

The chain recombines TRBV11-3 with TRBJ2-3, with a possible D match to TRBD2 (7 bases). Germline values: CDR1 SGHNT, CDR2 YENEEA. There are 16 residues in the CDR3. Deletions cut 5 bases from V and 1 base from J, with 16 bases between. The CDR3 reads CASSPLGGAGTDTQYF. In DNA, the CDR3 is TGTGCCAGCAGCCCCCTGGGGGGGGCTGGCACAGATACGCAGTATTTT. Based on the CDR3 plus reference TRBV11-3 and TRBJ2-3, the full variable domain is EAGVVQSPRYKIIEKKQPVAFWCNPISGHNTLYWYLQNLGQGPELLIRYENEEAVDDSQLPKDRFSAERLKGVDSTLKIQPAELGDSAVYLCASSPLGGAGTDTQYFGPGTRLTVL.

The chain links TRBV28 to TRBJ1-2; D might be TRBD1 (5 bases). The length of the CDR3 is 14 residues. Germline CDR1 MDHEN, CDR2 SYDVKM. Trimming took 6 bases from V and 2 from J, leaving 13 bases between them. The CDR3 sequence: CASSPRTRNYGYTF. CDR3 nucleotides: TGTGCCAGCAGCCCAAGGACACGAAACTATGGCTACACCTTC.

In DNA form, the CDR3 reads TGTGCCAGCAGCTTAGACTCCGCGGGGACTCAGCCCCAGCATTTT. It specifies CASSLDSAGTQPQHF. The genes are TRBV7-8 and TRBJ1-5; D may be TRBD1 (5 bases). Germline V lookup: CDR1 SGHVS, CDR2 FQNEAQ. V was trimmed by 1 base and J by 6 bases, leaving 13 bases between them. The CDR3 contains 15 residues.

This sequence joins TRBV7-2 and TRBJ2-3, with D possibly being TRBD2 (7 bases). V was clipped by 1 base and J by 7 bases, with 18 bases between them. This CDR3 has 16 residues. Looked up from germline, CDR1 is SGHTA and CDR2 is FQGNSA. This chain's CDR3 is CASSLVGGGAVNTQYF. The DNA for the CDR3 is TGTGCCAGCAGCTTAGTAGGTGGGGGGGCGGTAAATACGCAGTATTTT.

This clone was counted only a few times. V and J are TRBV2 and TRBJ1-2; 7 bases are shared with TRBD1. This CDR3 has 15 amino acids. Germline lookup yields CDR1 SNHLY and CDR2 FYNNEI. V shed 4 bases, J shed 5 bases, and the junction held 10 bases outside the gene matches. The CDR3 loop reads CASSARQGIDYGYTF. The CDR3 DNA follows: TGTGCCAGCAGTGCTAGACAGGGAATTGATTATGGCTACACCTTC. The whole variable domain, remainder taken from reference TRBV2 and TRBJ1-2, is EPEVTQTPSHQVTQMGQEVILRCVPISNHLYFYWYRQILGQKVEFLVSFYNNEISEKSEIFDDQFSVERPDGSNFTLKIRSTKLEDSAMYFCASSARQGIDYGYTFGSGTRLTVV.

The chain joins TRBV6-4 to TRBJ2-3; 9 bases map to TRBD2. This CDR3 region has 14 residues. Germline CDR1 reads MRHNA; CDR2 reads SNTAGT. After removal of 8 bases from V and 5 bases from J, the junction contained 8 bases not matched to a gene. The CDR3 sequence: CASSTLAGRDTQYF. DNA for the CDR3: TGTGCCAGCTCAACTCTAGCGGGGAGAGATACGCAGTATTTT.

The gene calls are TRBV6-5 and TRBJ1-1, with a weak D call TRBD1 (6 bases). This CDR3 has 12 amino acids. Trimming left V 0 bases short and J 8 bases short, with 7 bases between. Germline assignment: CDR1 MNHEY and CDR2 SVGAGI. The CDR3 region has the DNA TGTGCCAGCAGTTACTCTACAGGGGAAGCTTTCTTT. Translated: CASSYSTGEAFF.

V is TRBV7-9 and J is TRBJ2-5; a possible D gene is TRBD1 (6 bases). Germline V lookup: CDR1 SEHNR, CDR2 FQNEAQ (reference sequence). The CDR3 spans 14 residues. The V gene lost 4 bases and the J gene lost 5 bases, with 14 bases spanning the gap. CDR3 in DNA: TGTGCCAGCAGCTACACAGGGATTTTGGAGACCCAGTACTTC. Translated: CASSYTGILETQYF.

This rearrangement joins TRBV6-5 to TRBJ1-1; D is perhaps TRBD1 (6 bases). Germline loops: CDR1 MNHEY, CDR2 SVGAGI. Trimming took 7 bases from V and 6 from J, leaving 18 bases between them. The CDR3 has 14 amino acids. The CDR3 spells CASIQQGQWAEAFF. CDR3 coding DNA: TGTGCCAGCATCCAACAGGGTCAATGGGCTGAAGCTTTCTTT.

The chain combines TRBV18 with TRBJ2-1; 9 bases line up with TRBD2. Per the germline V gene, CDR1 is KGHSH and CDR2 is LQKENI. This CDR3 is built from 15 residues. The J segment lost 8 bases and the V segment lost 5 bases, leaving 10 bases of the junction unmatched. As DNA, the CDR3 is TGTGCCAGCTCAGACTATAGCGGGAGCGGCGATGAGCAGTTCTTC. It is translated as CASSDYSGSGDEQFF.

This clone has only one observation. The rearrangement uses TRBV10-3 and TRBJ1-2; 7 nucleotides line up with TRBD1. The length of the CDR3 is 14 residues. Germline V gives CDR1 ENHRY, CDR2 SYGVKD. Losses at the gene ends were 7 bases for V and 3 bases for J; bases not matched to a gene: 8. The CDR3 bases are TGTGCCATCATGGCAACAGGGGAGGACTATGGCTACACCTTC. This sequence encodes CAIMATGEDYGYTF.

V usage is TRBV7-2 and J usage is TRBJ1-3; 9 nucleotides align to TRBD1. The CDR3 has 14 amino acids. J lost 10 bases, V lost 5 bases, and 9 bases had no gene match. CDR1 and CDR2 from the germline V gene are SGHTA and FQGNSA. This CDR3 is CASSRQGEIGTIYF. DNA of the CDR3: TGTGCCAGCAGCCGACAGGGGGAGATTGGGACCATATATTTT.

The V gene is TRBV28, the J gene TRBJ1-2; D is perhaps TRBD1 (5 bases). Trimming left V 5 bases short and J 5 bases short, with 15 bases between. CDR3 length equals 14 residues. In germline, CDR1 is MDHEN, CDR2 SYDVKM. In DNA form, the CDR3 reads TGTGCCAGCAGTCTCCCACAGGCATCGTATGGCTACACCTTC. It translates to CASSLPQASYGYTF.

This rearrangement joins TRBV29-1 to TRBJ2-1, with 9 bases that match TRBD1. CDR1 SQVTM and CDR2 ANQGSEA come from the germline V gene. This CDR3 is built from 13 residues. With 7 bases clipped from V and 9 bases from J, the junction kept 10 bases outside the gene matches. In DNA, the CDR3 is TGCAGCGCCCGGGACAGGGAGGGAGTTGAGCAGTTCTTC. It codes for CSARDREGVEQFF.

The rearrangement links TRBV13 to TRBJ2-3; 8 positions match TRBD2. Germline CDR1 reads PRHDT; CDR2 reads FYEKMQ (reference sequence). V trimming: 7 bases; J trimming: 3 bases; junction bases outside the gene matches: 12. The CDR3 has 16 amino acids. The DNA for the CDR3 is TGTGCCAGCATCAGAATCGGGGGGGCTCGAACAGATACGCAGTATTTT. This translates into CASIRIGGARTDTQYF.

The rearrangement uses TRBV4-3 and TRBJ1-2; unclear D gene. This CDR3 is 12 amino acids long. Per germline, CDR1 LGHNA and CDR2 YSLEER. V shed 2 bases and J shed 8 bases, with 9 bases lying between them. The chain's CDR3 is CASSQREGGYTF. The CDR3 bases are TGCGCCAGCAGCCAAAGAGAGGGAGGCTACACCTTC.

V is TRBV19 and J is TRBJ2-1; TRBD2 matches 7 bases. V lost 4 bases, J lost 14 bases, and 11 bases stayed unmatched. In germline, CDR1 is LNHDA, CDR2 SQIVND (reference sequence). This CDR3 contains 13 residues. The CDR3 DNA follows: TGTGCCAGTAGTACCTCCCTAGCGGCCAGGAAGTTCTTC. Encoded protein: CASSTSLAARKFF. Looking up the rest from reference TRBV19 and TRBJ2-1 gives the full variable domain: DGGITQSPKYLFRKEGQNVTLSCEQNLNHDAMYWYRQDPGQGLRLIYYSQIVNDFQKGDIAEGYSVSREKKESFPLTVTSAQKNPTAFYLCASSTSLAARKFFGPGTRLTVL.

The rearrangement links TRBV6-5 to TRBJ2-7, with 8 nucleotides matching TRBD2. Trimming cost V 7 bases and J 7 bases; bases outside gene matches: 15. Germline lookup yields CDR1 MNHEY and CDR2 SVGAGI. This CDR3 region has 15 residues. CDR3 amino acids: CASTHGGAGVREQYF. The CDR3 region has the DNA TGTGCCAGCACCCACGGGGGGGCCGGGGTCCGGGAGCAGTACTTC.

This sequence joins TRBV7-9 and TRBJ2-1; TRBD1 might be the D (5 bases). The CDR3 spans 14 residues. Germline CDR1 SEHNR, CDR2 FQNEAQ (reference sequence). Between the trimmed V and J ends, which lost 6 bases and 6 bases, there was a span of 15 bases. CDR3 in amino acids: CASSFPRDSNEQFF. The DNA for the CDR3 is TGTGCCAGCAGTTTCCCCAGGGATAGCAATGAGCAGTTCTTC.

About this clone itself: This same CDR3 is encoded by further DNA sequences in the sample. The chain is built from TRBV30 and TRBJ2-2; no reliable D call. Deletions cut 4 bases from V and 4 bases from J, with 16 bases between. CDR1 and CDR2 from the germline V gene are GTSNPN and SVGIG (reference sequence). This CDR3 contains 15 residues. CDR3 nucleotides: TGTGCCTGGAATAGAAGGCAGGTTCTCACCGGGGAGCTGTTTTTT. Amino acid sequence: CAWNRRQVLTGELFF.

This clone was counted between two and nine times. This chain connects TRBV27 to TRBJ1-2, with D unclear. V dropped 4 bases and J dropped 4 bases, with 10 bases sitting between them. The CDR3 is 13 residues long. Germline values: CDR1 MNHEY, CDR2 SMNVEV (reference sequence). The CDR3 loop reads CASSSIGVYGYTF. CDR3 nucleotides: TGTGCCAGCAGTTCTATCGGGGTCTATGGCTACACCTTC.

V and J are TRBV27 and TRBJ2-6; the match to TRBD2 covers 7 bases. The CDR3 consists of 20 residues. With 0 bases clipped from V and 0 bases from J, the junction kept 11 bases outside the gene matches. CDR1 is MNHEY and CDR2 is SMNVEV in the germline V gene (reference sequence). The CDR3 region has the DNA TGTGCCAGCAGTTTATCGTGGGGGGGGATAGGGCCCTCTGGGGCCAACGTCCTGACTTTC. Its protein is CASSLSWGGIGPSGANVLTF.

CDR3 loop: CASSFLPDRGRYEQYF. The CDR3 bases are TGTGCCAGCAGTTTTCTACCAGACAGGGGGCGGTACGAGCAGTACTTC. The chain couples TRBV27 to TRBJ2-7; TRBD1 matches at 10 bases. J lost 4 bases, V lost 3 bases, and 9 bases had no gene match. This CDR3 spans 16 amino acids. CDR1 is MNHEY, CDR2 SMNVEV, per germline (reference sequence).

The chain combines TRBV6-6 with TRBJ2-5, with D hard to call. In germline, CDR1 is MNHNY, CDR2 SVGAGI (reference sequence). Trimming cost V 5 bases and J 5 bases, with 9 bases left between them. This CDR3 spans 12 amino acids. CDR3 in DNA: TGTGCCAGCAGTCGACCGGGTGAGACCCAGTACTTC. It is translated as CASSRPGETQYF.

The chain recombines TRBV7-9 with TRBJ1-5, with 9 bases that match TRBD1. In germline, CDR1 is SEHNR, CDR2 FQNEAQ (reference sequence). CDR3 size: 16 residues. Losses at the gene ends were 5 bases for V and 4 bases for J; bases not matched to a gene: 9. The CDR3 DNA reads as TGTGCCAGCAGCCCGACGACAGGGGGGATAAATCAGCCCCAGCATTTT. Protein sequence: CASSPTTGGINQPQHF. Together with reference TRBV7-9 and TRBJ1-5, the CDR3 gives the full variable domain: DTGVSQNPRHKITKRGQNVTFRCDPISEHNRLYWYRQTLGQGPEFLTYFQNEAQLEKSRLLSDRFSAERPKGSFSTLEIQRTEQGDSAMYLCASSPTTGGINQPQHFGDGTRLSIL.

The V gene is TRBV2, the J gene TRBJ2-1, with a possible D match to TRBD2 (5 bases). CDR3 length: 15 amino acids. Deletions cut 3 bases from V and 4 bases from J, with 13 bases between. Germline lookup yields CDR1 SNHLY and CDR2 FYNNEI. In DNA form, the CDR3 reads TGTGCCAGCAGTGAGGATTTAGCGAGGTACAATGAGCAGTTCTTC. Translated, it gives CASSEDLARYNEQFF.

This clone was detected only a few times. The J gene is TRBJ1-1, the V gene TRBV7-2, with TRBD1 as a possible D gene (5 bases). This CDR3 is built from 16 residues. Trimming took 5 bases from V and 2 from J, leaving 18 bases between them. Germline V CDR1 and CDR2: SGHTA, FQGNSA. The chain's CDR3 is CASSPTGTIQNTEAFF. DNA for the CDR3: TGTGCCAGCAGCCCAACCGGGACTATACAAAACACTGAAGCTTTCTTT.

V gene TRBV12-5 combines with J gene TRBJ2-7; TRBD2 matches 8 bases. The CDR3 covers 16 residues. Germline CDR1 LGHNT, CDR2 FRNRAP. The V gene end was trimmed by 6 bases and the J gene end by 9 bases; junction bases not matched to a gene: 19. The DNA of the CDR3 is TGTGCTAGTGGCCGGGTGTGGCCTAGCGGGTTACCTGGGCAGTACTTC. It yields the protein CASGRVWPSGLPGQYF.

The genes are TRBV19 and TRBJ2-2; tentative D call: TRBD1 (6 bases). Trimming took off 3 bases at V and 4 bases at J, with 15 bases between the two ends. The CDR3 sequence is 16 residues long. CDR1 is LNHDA, CDR2 SQIVND, per germline (reference sequence). The DNA of the CDR3 is TGTGCCAGTAGTATCTTAGCGACCAGGGGCACCGGGGAGCTGTTTTTT. Its protein is CASSILATRGTGELFF. The whole variable domain, remainder taken from reference TRBV19 and TRBJ2-2, is DGGITQSPKYLFRKEGQNVTLSCEQNLNHDAMYWYRQDPGQGLRLIYYSQIVNDFQKGDIAEGYSVSREKKESFPLTVTSAQKNPTAFYLCASSILATRGTGELFFGEGSRLTVL.